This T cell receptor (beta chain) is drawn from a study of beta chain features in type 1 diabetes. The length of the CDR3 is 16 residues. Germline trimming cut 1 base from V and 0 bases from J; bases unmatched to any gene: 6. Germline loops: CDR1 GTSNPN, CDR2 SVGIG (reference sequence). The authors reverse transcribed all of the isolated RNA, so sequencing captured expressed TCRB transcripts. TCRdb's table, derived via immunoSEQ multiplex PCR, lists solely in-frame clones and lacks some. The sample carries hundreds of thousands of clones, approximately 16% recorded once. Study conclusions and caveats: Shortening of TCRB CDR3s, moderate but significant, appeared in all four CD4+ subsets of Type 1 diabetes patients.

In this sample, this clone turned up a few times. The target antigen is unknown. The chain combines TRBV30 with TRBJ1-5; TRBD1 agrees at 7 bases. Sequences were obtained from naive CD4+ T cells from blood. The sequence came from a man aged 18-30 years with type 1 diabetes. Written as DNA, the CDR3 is TGTGCCTGGAGTGCGGGCGGGACAGATAGCAATCAGCCCCAGCATTTT. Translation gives CAWSAGGTDSNQPQHF.